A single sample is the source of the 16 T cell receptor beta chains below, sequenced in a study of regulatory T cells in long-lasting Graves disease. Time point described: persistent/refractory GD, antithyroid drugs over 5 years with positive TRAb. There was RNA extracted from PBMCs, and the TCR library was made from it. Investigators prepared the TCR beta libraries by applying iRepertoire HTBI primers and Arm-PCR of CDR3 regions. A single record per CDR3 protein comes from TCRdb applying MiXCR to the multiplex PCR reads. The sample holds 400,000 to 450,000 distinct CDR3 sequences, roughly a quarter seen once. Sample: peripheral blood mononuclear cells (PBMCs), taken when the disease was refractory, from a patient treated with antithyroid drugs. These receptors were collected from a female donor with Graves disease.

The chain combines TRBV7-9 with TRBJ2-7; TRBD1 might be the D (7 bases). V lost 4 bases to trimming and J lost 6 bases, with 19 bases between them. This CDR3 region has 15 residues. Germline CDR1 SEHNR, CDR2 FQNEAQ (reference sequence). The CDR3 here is CASSSRPGGFSEQYF. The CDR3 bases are TGTGCCAGCAGCTCGCGGCCAGGGGGGTTTAGCGAGCAGTACTTC.

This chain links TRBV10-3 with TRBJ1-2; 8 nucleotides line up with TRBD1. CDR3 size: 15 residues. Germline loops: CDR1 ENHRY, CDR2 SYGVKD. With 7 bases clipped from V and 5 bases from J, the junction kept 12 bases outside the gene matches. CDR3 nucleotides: TGTGCCATCACCCAGTCCCCAGGGGGCTTTTATGGCTACACCTTC. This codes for CAITQSPGGFYGYTF.

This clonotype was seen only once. CDR3 in DNA: TGTGCCAGCAGTTCCGACCTCAATCAGTACTTC. Protein sequence: CASSSDLNQYF. The J gene is TRBJ2-7, the V gene TRBV6-9, with D hard to call. Deletions cut 4 bases from V and 10 bases from J, with 11 bases between. Germline V gene data show CDR1 as MNHGY and CDR2 as SVAAGI. CDR3 length: 11 amino acids.

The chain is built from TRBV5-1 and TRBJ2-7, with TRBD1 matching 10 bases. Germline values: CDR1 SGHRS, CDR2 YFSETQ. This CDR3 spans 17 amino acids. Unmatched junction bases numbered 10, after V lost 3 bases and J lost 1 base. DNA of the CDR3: TGCGCCAGCAGCTCAAACTACCGGGACAGGGGATCCTACGAGCAGTACTTC. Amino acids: CASSSNYRDRGSYEQYF. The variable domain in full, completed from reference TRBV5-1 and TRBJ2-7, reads KAGVTQTPRYLIKTRGQQVTLSCSPISGHRSVSWYQQTPGQGLQFLFEYFSETQRNKGNFPGRFSGRQFSNSRSEMNVSTLELGDSALYLCASSSNYRDRGSYEQYFGPGTRLTVT.

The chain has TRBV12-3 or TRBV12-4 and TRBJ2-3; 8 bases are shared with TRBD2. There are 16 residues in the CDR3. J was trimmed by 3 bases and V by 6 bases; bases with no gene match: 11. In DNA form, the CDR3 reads TGTGCCAGCAGCCGACGCCTAGCGGGTTCTACAGATACGCAGTATTTT. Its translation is CASSRRLAGSTDTQYF.

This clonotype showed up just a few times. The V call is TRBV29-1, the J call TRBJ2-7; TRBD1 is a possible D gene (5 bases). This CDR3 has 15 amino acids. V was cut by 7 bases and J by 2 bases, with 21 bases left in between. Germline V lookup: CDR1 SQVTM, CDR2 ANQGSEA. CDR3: CSALSALGATYEQYF. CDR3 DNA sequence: TGCAGCGCCCTCTCAGCTCTTGGGGCCACCTACGAGCAGTACTTC.

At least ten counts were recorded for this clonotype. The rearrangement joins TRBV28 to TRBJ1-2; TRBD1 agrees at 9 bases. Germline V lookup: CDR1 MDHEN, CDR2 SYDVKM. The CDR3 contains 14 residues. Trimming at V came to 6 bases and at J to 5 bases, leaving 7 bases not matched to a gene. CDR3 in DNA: TGTGCCAGCAGGGGAACAGGGGGCGCGTATGGCTACACCTTC. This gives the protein CASRGTGGAYGYTF.

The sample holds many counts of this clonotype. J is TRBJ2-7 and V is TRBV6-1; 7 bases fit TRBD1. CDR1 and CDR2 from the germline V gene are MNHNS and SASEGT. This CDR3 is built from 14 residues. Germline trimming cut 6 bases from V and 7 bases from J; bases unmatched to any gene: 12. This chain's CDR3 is CASRTRQGMGEQYF. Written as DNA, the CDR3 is TGTGCCAGCAGAACTCGACAGGGAATGGGGGAGCAGTACTTC.

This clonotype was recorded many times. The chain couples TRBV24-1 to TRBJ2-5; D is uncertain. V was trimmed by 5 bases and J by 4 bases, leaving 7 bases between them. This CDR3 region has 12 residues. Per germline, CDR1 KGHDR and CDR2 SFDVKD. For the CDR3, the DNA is TGTGCCACCAGTGGAATAGCAGAGACCCAGTACTTC. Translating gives CATSGIAETQYF.

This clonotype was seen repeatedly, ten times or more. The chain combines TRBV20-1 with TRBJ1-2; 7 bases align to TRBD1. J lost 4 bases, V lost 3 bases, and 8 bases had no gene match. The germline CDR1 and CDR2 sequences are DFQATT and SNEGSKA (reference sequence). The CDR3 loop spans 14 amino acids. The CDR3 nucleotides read TGCAGTGCTAGTCTGCAGGGGGGCGTCTATGGCTACACCTTC. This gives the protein CSASLQGGVYGYTF.

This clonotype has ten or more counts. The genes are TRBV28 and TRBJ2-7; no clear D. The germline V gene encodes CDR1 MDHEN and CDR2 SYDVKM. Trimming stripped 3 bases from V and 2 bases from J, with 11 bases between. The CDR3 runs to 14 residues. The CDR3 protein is CASSLSQPPYEQYF. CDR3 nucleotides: TGTGCCAGCAGTTTGTCCCAGCCACCCTACGAGCAGTACTTC.

CDR3 region: CASSEREAEFYNSPLHF. CDR3 coding DNA: TGCGCCAGCAGCGAAAGGGAGGCGGAATTCTATAATTCACCCCTCCACTTT. The chain links TRBV4-1 to TRBJ1-6; no definite D call. The CDR3 is 17 residues long. Trimming removed 5 bases at V and 3 bases at J, with 17 bases between. Germline lookup yields CDR1 MGHRA and CDR2 YSYEKL.

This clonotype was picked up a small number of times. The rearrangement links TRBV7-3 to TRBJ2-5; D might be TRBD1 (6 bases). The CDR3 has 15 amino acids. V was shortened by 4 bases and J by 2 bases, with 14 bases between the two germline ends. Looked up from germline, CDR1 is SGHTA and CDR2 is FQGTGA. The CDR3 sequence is CASSSYDRRQETQYF. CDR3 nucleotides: TGTGCCAGCAGCTCATACGACAGGAGACAAGAGACCCAGTACTTC.

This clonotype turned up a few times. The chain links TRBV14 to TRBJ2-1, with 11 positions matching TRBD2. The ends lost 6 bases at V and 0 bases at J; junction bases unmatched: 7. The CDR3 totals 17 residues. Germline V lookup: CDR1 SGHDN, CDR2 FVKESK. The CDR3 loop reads CASSLISGRGSYNEQFF. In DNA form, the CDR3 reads TGTGCCAGCAGTCTCATTAGCGGGAGGGGCTCCTACAATGAGCAGTTCTTC.

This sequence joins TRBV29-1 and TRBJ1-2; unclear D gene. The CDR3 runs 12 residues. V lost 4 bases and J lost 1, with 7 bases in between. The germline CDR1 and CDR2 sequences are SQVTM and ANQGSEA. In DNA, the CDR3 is TGCAGCGTTGCCCCGAGTAACTATGGCTACACCTTC. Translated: CSVAPSNYGYTF.

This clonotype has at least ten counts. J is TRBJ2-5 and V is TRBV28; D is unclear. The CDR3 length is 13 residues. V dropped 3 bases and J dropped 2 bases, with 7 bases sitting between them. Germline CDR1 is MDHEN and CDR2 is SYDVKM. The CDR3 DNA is TGTGCCAGCAGTTTTAACCTACAAGAGACCCAGTACTTC. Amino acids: CASSFNLQETQYF.